A single sample is the source of the 18 T cell receptor beta chains below, sequenced in a study of early stage breast cancer tumors. This table comes from immunoSEQ multiplex PCR, and its TCRdb copy is limited to in-frame clones, with some not included. Of tens of thousands of clones in the sample, roughly 72% were seen once. The sequenced sample consisted of blood. These receptors were taken from a person in their sixties or seventies with breast cancer.

The V and J genes are TRBV2 and TRBJ2-1; TRBD2 matches at 7 bases. After removal of 4 bases from V and 1 base from J, the junction contained 13 bases not matched to a gene. This CDR3 has 18 amino acids. The germline V gene has CDR1 SNHLY and CDR2 FYNNEI. The DNA of the CDR3 is TGTGCCAGCAGTGGTCGGGGCGCGGGGGAAGGATCCTACAATGAGCAGTTCTTC. It codes for CASSGRGAGEGSYNEQFF.

This chain connects TRBV5-1 to TRBJ1-2, with D unresolved. This CDR3 region has 13 residues. CDR1 is SGHRS, CDR2 YFSETQ, per germline. The V end lost 4 bases, the J end lost 0 bases, and 7 bases lay between the germline ends. The CDR3 bases are TGCGCCAGCAGCCAACAGACTAACTATGGCTACACCTTC. Its protein is CASSQQTNYGYTF.

This sequence joins TRBV9 and TRBJ1-6; D gene uncertain. There are 14 residues in the CDR3. Looked up from germline, CDR1 is SGDLS and CDR2 is YYNGEE. V gave up 1 base and J gave up 12 bases, with 14 bases separating them. The DNA of the CDR3 is TGTGCCAGCAGCGTAAGGAGTTGGGCCGGACCCCTCCACTTT. Translation gives CASSVRSWAGPLHF.

This clone was counted once. The V and J genes are TRBV18 and TRBJ2-2; the match to TRBD1 covers 8 bases. Trimming at V came to 4 bases and at J to 5 bases, leaving 9 bases not matched to a gene. CDR3 size: 16 residues. Germline CDR1 is KGHSH and CDR2 is LQKENI. CDR3 loop: CASSQLDRASTGELFF. CDR3 DNA: TGTGCCAGCTCACAGTTGGACAGGGCTTCTACCGGGGAGCTGTTTTTT.

The chain links TRBV5-6 to TRBJ2-7; TRBD2 matches at 11 bases. Losses at the gene ends were 3 bases for V and 3 bases for J; bases not matched to a gene: 2. This CDR3 is 14 amino acids long. Germline V gives CDR1 SGHDT, CDR2 YYEEEE. CDR3 sequence reads: CASSWGTSGYEQYF. The CDR3 nucleotides are TGTGCCAGCAGCTGGGGGACTAGCGGCTACGAGCAGTACTTC.

A few counts support this clone. This rearrangement joins TRBV7-9 to TRBJ1-1; D unclear. With 1 base removed from V and 5 bases from J, the gap between germline ends came to 5 bases. Per the germline V gene, CDR1 is SEHNR and CDR2 is FQNEAQ (reference sequence). The CDR3 totals 12 residues. The CDR3 loop reads CASSLDGTEAFF. The CDR3 nucleotides are TGTGCCAGCAGCTTAGACGGGACTGAAGCTTTCTTT.

The CDR3 sequence is CASSTTTGDRETQYF. CDR3 nucleotides: TGTGCCAGCAGCACCACGACAGGGGATCGCGAGACCCAGTACTTC. This chain joins TRBV13 and TRBJ2-5, with 8 nucleotides matching TRBD1. Trimming cost V 5 bases and J 5 bases; bases outside gene matches: 10. This CDR3 spans 15 amino acids. Per the germline V gene, CDR1 is PRHDT and CDR2 is FYEKMQ (reference sequence). Using reference TRBV13 and TRBJ2-5 for the parts outside the CDR3, the full variable domain is AAGVIQSPRHLIKEKRETATLKCYPIPRHDTVYWYQQGPGQDPQFLISFYEKMQSDKGSIPDRFSAQQFSDYHSELNMSSLELGDSALYFCASSTTTGDRETQYFGPGTRLLVL.

The rearrangement uses TRBV7-9 and TRBJ2-7; TRBD2 matches at 8 bases. The V gene's germline CDR1 is SEHNR and CDR2 FQNEAQ (reference sequence). This CDR3 spans 16 amino acids. The trim removed 4 bases at V and 3 bases at J, leaving 11 bases unmatched. The CDR3 DNA follows: TGTGCCAGCAGCTCCTCGACCAGCGGGGGTCTCTACGAGCAGTACTTC. As protein: CASSSSTSGGLYEQYF.

The chain recombines TRBV5-1 with TRBJ1-2; 10 bases map to TRBD1. CDR1 and CDR2 from the germline V gene are SGHRS and YFSETQ. J gave up 8 bases and V 4 bases, and 14 bases lay outside the gene matches. The CDR3 contains 16 residues. CDR3 region: CASSLDSTGGRLGYTF. The CDR3 nucleotides are TGCGCCAGCAGCCTAGATTCGACAGGGGGCCGACTAGGCTACACCTTC.

The chain recombines TRBV30 with TRBJ1-1; D might be TRBD1 (6 bases). V was cut by 5 bases and J by 1 base, with 11 bases left in between. This CDR3 is 13 amino acids long. CDR1 and CDR2 (germline): GTSNPN, SVGIG (reference sequence). CDR3 nucleotides: TGTGCCTGGGACAGGTCCACGAACACTGAAGCTTTCTTT. Residues: CAWDRSTNTEAFF.

The chain uses TRBV28 and TRBJ2-1; weak D call: TRBD2 (6 bases). Germline CDR1 and CDR2: MDHEN and SYDVKM. Trimming shortened V by 7 bases and J by 4 bases, and 11 bases separated the two germline ends. The CDR3 runs 13 residues. CDR3 nucleotides: TGTGCCAGCATTCTTCGGGGGTACAATGAGCAGTTCTTC. Translating gives CASILRGYNEQFF. The entire variable domain, with the rest obtained from reference TRBV28 and TRBJ2-1, is as follows: DVKVTQSSRYLVKRTGEKVFLECVQDMDHENMFWYRQDPGLGLRLIYFSYDVKMKEKGDIPEGYSVSREKKERFSLILESASTNQTSMYLCASILRGYNEQFFGPGTRLTVL.

This clone was seen only a few times. The chain uses TRBV7-2 and TRBJ2-1, with 7 bases fitting TRBD2. Germline V gene data show CDR1 as SGHTA and CDR2 as FQGNSA. CDR3 length: 15 amino acids. V gave up 6 bases and J gave up 7 bases; unmatched junction bases: 12. The CDR3 DNA reads as TGTGCCAGCAGGCCATGGGCGGGAGAGAGGAATGAGCAGTTCTTC. It yields the protein CASRPWAGERNEQFF. The whole variable domain, filled in from reference TRBV7-2 and TRBJ2-1, reads GAGVSQSPSNKVTEKGKDVELRCDPISGHTALYWYRQSLGQGLEFLIYFQGNSAPDKSGLPSDRFSAERTGGSVSTLTIQRTQQEDSAVYLCASRPWAGERNEQFFGPGTRLTVL.

In its sample, this clone was seen a few times. The chain couples TRBV28 to TRBJ2-7, with 12 bases identical to TRBD2. Germline values: CDR1 MDHEN, CDR2 SYDVKM. The length of the CDR3 is 15 residues. Losses at the gene ends were 4 bases for V and 3 bases for J; bases not matched to a gene: 4. CDR3 coding DNA: TGTGCCAGCAGTTCGACTAGCGGGAGAGACTACGAGCAGTACTTC. This gives the protein CASSSTSGRDYEQYF.

J is TRBJ2-7 and V is TRBV20-1, with D unclear. V was shortened by 8 bases and J by 7 bases, with 15 bases between the two germline ends. Germline assignment: CDR1 DFQATT and CDR2 SNEGSKA (reference sequence). This CDR3 region has 11 residues. The CDR3 DNA follows: TGCAGTACTGTAACGCCTTGGGAGCAGTACTTC. Translation gives CSTVTPWEQYF.

This rearrangement joins TRBV2 to TRBJ2-6, with 7 positions matching TRBD1. CDR1 and CDR2 from the germline V gene are SNHLY and FYNNEI. This CDR3 has 16 amino acids. Unmatched junction bases numbered 6, after V lost 7 bases and J lost 0 bases. DNA for the CDR3: TGTGCCAGCACCAAGGGGGCCAGCTCTGGGGCCAACGTCCTGACTTTC. As protein: CASTKGASSGANVLTF.

This clone was observed a few times. The chain carries TRBV18 and TRBJ1-2; 10 nucleotides agree with TRBD1. The junction had 6 bases not matched to a gene; V was cut back by 3 bases and J by 5 bases. The germline V gene encodes CDR1 KGHSH and CDR2 LQKENI. The CDR3 contains 15 residues. CDR3 in amino acids: CASSPPTDRGYGYTF. Here the CDR3 DNA reads TGTGCCAGCTCACCTCCCACGGACAGGGGGTATGGCTACACCTTC.

CDR3 nucleotide sequence: TGTGCCAGCAGTGAAGCGCGAGGGTCCTATGGCTACACCTTC. Residues: CASSEARGSYGYTF. The genes are TRBV6-1 and TRBJ1-2, with unresolved D. This CDR3 region has 14 residues. V dropped 0 bases and J dropped 4 bases, with 9 bases sitting between them. Germline CDR1 is MNHNS and CDR2 is SASEGT.

The chain combines TRBV7-9 with TRBJ1-2; perhaps TRBD1 as D (5 bases). The V gene lost 4 bases and the J gene lost 7 bases, with 10 bases spanning the gap. The germline CDR1 and CDR2 sequences are SEHNR and FQNEAQ (reference sequence). This CDR3 comprises 12 residues. The CDR3 loop is CASSSDSLGYTF. In nucleotides, the CDR3 is TGTGCCAGCAGCTCCGACAGTCTTGGCTACACCTTC.